The 5 T cell receptor beta chains given below trace back to one sample, sequenced in a study of cytomegalovirus exposure and HLA in healthy donors. The PCR used 60 Vbeta and 13 Jbeta primers. Using immunoSEQ multiplex PCR, the repertoire was profiled, and TCRdb retains in-frame clones only, with some absent. The sample shows under 300,000 clones, 86% of them seen only once. Sample: PBMCs. The receptors derive from a man aged 40-49 years in good health and CMV-seropositive.

This clone was counted a single time. The chain couples TRBV5-6 to TRBJ2-7; possibly TRBD1 for D (6 bases). This CDR3 has 12 residues. Germline CDR1 reads SGHDT; CDR2 reads YYEEEE. CDR3 sequence: CVTGRGRGEQYF. CDR3 nucleotide sequence: TGTGTCACGGGCAGGGGTCGAGGGGAGCAGTACTTC.

The chain combines TRBV2 with TRBJ2-3; 8 bases agree with TRBD2. Germline CDR1 is SNHLY and CDR2 is FYNNEI. Trimming cost V 5 bases and J 0 bases; bases outside gene matches: 1. The CDR3 runs to 14 residues. The CDR3 sequence: CASSLAGSTDTQYF. The DNA for the CDR3 is TGTGCCAGCAGTCTAGCGGGTAGCACAGATACGCAGTATTTT.

DNA of the CDR3: TGTGCCAGCAGTTTTAGTTGGAGTGGGGGGAAAAACATTCAGTACTTC. This sequence encodes CASSFSWSGGKNIQYF. The chain is built from TRBV28 and TRBJ2-4, with D possibly being TRBD2 (6 bases). Germline CDR1 reads MDHEN; CDR2 reads SYDVKM. V was shortened by 3 bases and J by 4 bases, with 16 bases between the two germline ends. The CDR3 is 16 amino acids.

This clone came up once. The chain couples TRBV6-5 to TRBJ2-5; D might be TRBD1 (5 bases). This CDR3 has 13 residues. Germline lookup yields CDR1 MNHEY and CDR2 SVGAGI. Between the trimmed V and J ends, which lost 3 bases and 3 bases, there was a span of 8 bases. The CDR3, as DNA: TGTGCCAGCAGTTATCAAGGGGAAGAGACCCAGTACTTC. It yields the protein CASSYQGEETQYF.

CDR3 coding DNA: TGTGCCAGCTCACTATCCGGGACTAGCGGAACATACGAGCAGTACTTC. This sequence encodes CASSLSGTSGTYEQYF. The chain joins TRBV18 to TRBJ2-7, with 11 bases lining up with TRBD2. CDR3 length equals 16 residues. CDR1 and CDR2 from the germline V gene are KGHSH and LQKENI. V was pared by 4 bases and J by 4 bases, with 9 bases of the junction left unmatched.